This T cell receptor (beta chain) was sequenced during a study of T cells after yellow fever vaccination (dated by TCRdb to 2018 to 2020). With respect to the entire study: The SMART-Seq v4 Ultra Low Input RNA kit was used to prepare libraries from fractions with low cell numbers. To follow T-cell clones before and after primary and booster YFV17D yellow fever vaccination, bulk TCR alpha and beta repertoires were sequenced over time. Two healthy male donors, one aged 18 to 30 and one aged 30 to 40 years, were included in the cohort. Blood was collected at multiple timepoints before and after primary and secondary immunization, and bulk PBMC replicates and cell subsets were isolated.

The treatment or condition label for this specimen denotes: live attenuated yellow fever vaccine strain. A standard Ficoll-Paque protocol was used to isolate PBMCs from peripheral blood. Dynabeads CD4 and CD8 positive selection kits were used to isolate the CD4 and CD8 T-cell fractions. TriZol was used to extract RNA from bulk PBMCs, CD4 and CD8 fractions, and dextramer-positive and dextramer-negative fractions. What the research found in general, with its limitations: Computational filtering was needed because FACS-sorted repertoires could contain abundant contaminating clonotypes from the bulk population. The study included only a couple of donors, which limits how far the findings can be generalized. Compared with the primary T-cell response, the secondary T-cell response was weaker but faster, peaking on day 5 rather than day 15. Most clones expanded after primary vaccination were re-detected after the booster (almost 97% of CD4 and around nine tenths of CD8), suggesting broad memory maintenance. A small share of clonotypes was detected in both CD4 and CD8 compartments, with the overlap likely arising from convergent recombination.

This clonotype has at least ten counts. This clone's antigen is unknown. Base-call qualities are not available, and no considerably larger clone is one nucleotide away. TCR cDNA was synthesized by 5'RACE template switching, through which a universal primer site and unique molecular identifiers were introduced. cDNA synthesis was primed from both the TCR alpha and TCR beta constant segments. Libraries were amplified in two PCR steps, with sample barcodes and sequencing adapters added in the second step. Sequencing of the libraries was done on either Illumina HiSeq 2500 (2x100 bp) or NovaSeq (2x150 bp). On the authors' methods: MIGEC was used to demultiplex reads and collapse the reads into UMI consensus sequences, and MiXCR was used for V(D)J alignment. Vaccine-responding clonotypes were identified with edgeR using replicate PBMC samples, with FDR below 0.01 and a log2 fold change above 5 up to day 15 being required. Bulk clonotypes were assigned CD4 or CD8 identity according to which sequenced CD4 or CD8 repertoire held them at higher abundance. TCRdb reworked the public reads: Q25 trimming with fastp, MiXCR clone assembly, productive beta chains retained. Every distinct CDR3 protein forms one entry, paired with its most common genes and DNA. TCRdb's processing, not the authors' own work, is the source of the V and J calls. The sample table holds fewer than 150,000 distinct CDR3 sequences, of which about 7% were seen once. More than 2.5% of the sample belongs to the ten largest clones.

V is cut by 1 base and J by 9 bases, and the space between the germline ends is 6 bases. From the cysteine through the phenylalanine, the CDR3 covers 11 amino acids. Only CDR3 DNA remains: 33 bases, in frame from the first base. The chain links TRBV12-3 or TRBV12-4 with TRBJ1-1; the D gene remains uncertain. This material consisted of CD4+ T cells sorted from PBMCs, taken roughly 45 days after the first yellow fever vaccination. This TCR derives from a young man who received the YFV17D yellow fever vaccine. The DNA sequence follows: TGTGCCAGCAGTTTAGGGCAAAAAGCTTTCTTT. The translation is CASSLGQKAFF.